What follows is one TCR beta chain and its context. The table came from immunoSEQ multiplex PCR; TCRdb's copy has only in-frame clones and leaves some out. The data show some 110,000 clones, around 84% seen once. Noted time point: baseline pretreatment blood. Sample treatment: 15 Gy SBRT to primary tumor, nephrectomy 4 weeks later. The sample originates from a study of radiation and T cells in renal cell carcinoma. Trimming cost V 6 bases and J 4 bases, with 19 bases left between them. Germline loops: CDR1 SGHAT, CDR2 FQNNGV. This CDR3 spans 15 amino acids. The source is a woman aged 55 to 70 with renal cell carcinoma. The chain has TRBV11-2 and TRBJ2-7; maybe TRBD1 (8 bases). This specimen consisted of blood, obtained from a patient whose treatment included radiotherapy and nephrectomy. CDR3 in DNA: TGTGCCAGCAGTTTGGGGGGGACAGGTATTTACGAGCAGTACTTC. This encodes CASSLGGTGIYEQYF.